Listed below are T cell receptor beta chains from one sample, sequenced in a study of T cell repertoires in cytomegalovirus infection. TCRdb reanalysed the reads using MiXCR and keeps one entry per CDR3 protein. The sample includes more than 650,000 distinct CDR3 sequences, roughly 36% of them seen just once. The sample comprised PBMCs. The receptors originated from a human donor in good health (CMV status not recorded). Some clones in this sample may be carry-over from other donors' samples. Both conserved end residues are part of each CDR3. The D gene is left open where the match is weak. Only part of the rows carry a size: once, few, many, or a class if the clone is expanded.

NA,TRBJ2-7,few,TRBV7-6,TGTGCCAGCAGCCAAGGCCGGACAGTCGACGAGCAGTACTTC,CASSQGRTVDEQYF
NA,TRBJ2-3,few,TRBV7-6,TGTGCCAGCAGCTTAGGGTGGGTCCGAGATACGCAGTATTTT,CASSLGWVRDTQYF
NA,TRBJ1-2,many,TRBV7-9,TGTGCCAGCAGTCAAACGGGACGGTCTAACTATGGCTACACCTTC,CASSQTGRSNYGYTF
TRBD2,TRBJ2-1,NA,TRBV7-2,TGTGCCAGCAGCTTAGGAAGATTCGGACTAGCTCGGGATGAGCAGTTCTTC,CASSLGRFGLARDEQFF
NA,TRBJ2-2,NA,TRBV28,TGTGCCAGCATGGTTGTGGGCGGGGAGCTGTTTTTT,CASMVVGGELFF
NA,TRBJ1-4,few,TRBV5-1,TGCGCCAGCAGCTTGGGGAGCCTATATGAAAAACTGTTTTTT,CASSLGSLYEKLFF
TRBD2,TRBJ2-2,NA,TRBV19,TGTGCCAGTAGCGGACTAGCTTACACCGGGGAGCTGTTTTTT,CASSGLAYTGELFF
NA,TRBJ1-2,NA,TRBV6-6,TGTGCCAGCAGTCCTGACAAATTCAATGGCTACACCTTC,CASSPDKFNGYTF
NA,TRBJ2-1,few,TRBV7-9,TGTGCCACCGGCGGGGTGGGATACAATGAGCAGTTCTTC,CATGGVGYNEQFF
NA,TRBJ2-7,few,TRBV20-1,TGCAGTGCTACACCGCAGGAGTTTCCGTACGAGCAGTACTTC,CSATPQEFPYEQYF
NA,TRBJ1-1,NA,TRBV12-5,TGTGCTAGTGCCTTGGACAGTGAAGCTTTCTTT,CASALDSEAFF
NA,TRBJ1-4,NA,TRBV5-4,TGTGCCAGAAGCTTGAAGGGAGGGAGTGAAAAACTGTTTTTT,CARSLKGGSEKLFF
NA,TRBJ2-1,NA,TRBV6-1,TGTGTCAGCAGGCTCGCGGTCTACAATGAGCAGTTCTTC,CVSRLAVYNEQFF
NA,TRBJ2-1,few,TRBV5-5,TGTGCCAGCAGCTTGCCGACTACCTACAATGAGCAGTTCTTC,CASSLPTTYNEQFF
TRBD1,TRBJ2-2,NA,TRBV7-6,TGTGCCAGCAGCTTAGCGATGTTAAGGACAGGGGGCTCCGGGGAGCTGTTTTTT,CASSLAMLRTGGSGELFF
TRBD2,TRBJ2-1,NA,TRBV11-2,TGTGCCAGCAGCGCCCTAGCGGCCTACAATGAGCAGTTCTTC,CASSALAAYNEQFF
NA,TRBJ1-1,NA,TRBV20-1,TGCAGTGCTAGAGTCCTGGGGACTTTGAACACTGAAGCTTTCTTT,CSARVLGTLNTEAFF
NA,TRBJ1-5,NA,TRBV15,TGTGCCACCAGCAGAGATCTCGTGGCCAGGGGCGGCCAGCCCCAGCATTTT,CATSRDLVARGGQPQHF
TRBD1,TRBJ2-3,NA,TRBV5-1,TGCGCCAGCAGCTCCCAACCACCGGATAGAGGGGGCGCGCAGTATTTT,CASSSQPPDRGGAQYF
TRBD1,TRBJ1-1,NA,TRBV19,TGTGCCAGTAGTAACAGGGGGAGAAACGCTGAAGCTTTCTTT,CASSNRGRNAEAFF
NA,TRBJ2-7,NA,TRBV12-3/TRBV12-4,TGTGCCAGCAGGCGACTGGGCTCCTACGAGCAGTACTTC,CASRRLGSYEQYF
NA,TRBJ1-6,NA,TRBV19,TGTGCCAGTAGTATCCGGACCGCCTATAATTCACCCCTCCACTTT,CASSIRTAYNSPLHF
NA,TRBJ1-2,many,TRBV7-9,TGTGCCAGCAGCCCACAAGGGCGTGGCTACACCTTC,CASSPQGRGYTF
NA,TRBJ1-6,NA,TRBV28,TGTGCCAGCAGTTTTGAAAGGAACGCTTCACCCCTCCACTTT,CASSFERNASPLHF
NA,TRBJ2-5,few,TRBV10-3,TGTGCCATCAGTGACGGGGTGAGGGGGGAGACCCAGTACTTC,CAISDGVRGETQYF
NA,TRBJ2-1,NA,TRBV4-1,TGCGCCAGCAGGGGGGGATCGACGGAGCAGTTCTTC,CASRGGSTEQFF
NA,TRBJ2-7,NA,TRBV28,TGTGCCAGCAGTGACCCAGGACGCCAGCGGGAGCAGTACTTC,CASSDPGRQREQYF
NA,TRBJ2-5,NA,TRBV28,TGTGCCAGCTGCCGCAGGGAAGAGACCCAGTACTTC,CASCRREETQYF
TRBD2,TRBJ2-2,NA,TRBV10-2,TGCGCCAGCAGTGAGTCTGCTAGCGGGGGTGCGACGAACACCGGGGAGCTGTTTTTT,CASSESASGGATNTGELFF
TRBD2,TRBJ2-1,few,TRBV15,TGTGCCACCAGCAGAGGTCGGTTGACCGGGACTAGCCAGTACAATGAGCAGTTCTTC,CATSRGRLTGTSQYNEQFF
NA,TRBJ2-3,NA,TRBV7-2,TGTGCCAGCAGCTCAAGAGGAGGGAGGACAGACACGCAGTATTTT,CASSSRGGRTDTQYF
NA,TRBJ2-3,few,TRBV10-3,TGTGCCATCAACCCCGGCCGGCCTAGCACAGATACGCAGTATTTT,CAINPGRPSTDTQYF
NA,TRBJ1-5,few,TRBV6-1,TGTGCCAGCCGTGAGGCCACAGAGGTTCAGCCCCAGCATTTT,CASREATEVQPQHF
NA,TRBJ1-1,few,TRBV11-3,TGTGCCAGCAGCTTAAAGGCAGGGTCGGAAGCTTTCTTT,CASSLKAGSEAFF
TRBD2,TRBJ2-1,few,TRBV19,TGTGCCAGTAGTATGAGCGGGGTACATGAGCAGTTCTTC,CASSMSGVHEQFF
NA,TRBJ2-2,NA,TRBV18,TGTGCCAGCTCGCGACAAGACACCGGGGAGCTGTTTTTT,CASSRQDTGELFF
NA,TRBJ2-5,few,TRBV6-6,TGTGCCAGCAGTTACTCCTGGGAGACCCAGTACTTC,CASSYSWETQYF
NA,TRBJ2-2,once,TRBV10-3,TGTGCCGCGGCTAGCGCGAACACCGGGGAGCTGTTTTTT,CAAASANTGELFF
NA,TRBJ1-4,NA,TRBV11-2,TGTGCCAGCAGTCCCCAGGGGTTTGGGGAAAAACTGTTTTTT,CASSPQGFGEKLFF
NA,TRBJ2-2,many,TRBV15,TGTGCCACCAGCAAGTATCGTGGAACCGGGGAGCTGTTTTTT,CATSKYRGTGELFF
NA,TRBJ1-1,NA,TRBV5-1,TGCGCCAGCAAATTGATGGCGTTGAACACTGAAGCTTTCTTT,CASKLMALNTEAFF
NA,TRBJ2-7,few,TRBV28,TGTGCCAGCAGTCCCCCCCCGGGCATCGAGCAGTACTTC,CASSPPPGIEQYF
NA,TRBJ1-1,few,TRBV19,TGTGCCAGTAGAAGAGACGGAGAGAACACTGAAGCTTTCTTT,CASRRDGENTEAFF
TRBD1,TRBJ2-1,many,TRBV18,TGTGCCAGCTCACCCCCCGGGACAGGGGCCCTATTTGAGCAGTTCTTC,CASSPPGTGALFEQFF
NA,TRBJ1-5,NA,TRBV12-3/TRBV12-4,TGTGCCAGCAGTTTGAACAGATATCAGCCCCAGCATTTT,CASSLNRYQPQHF
NA,TRBJ1-5,few,TRBV7-6,TGTGCCAGCAGCCGAGGGACACATCAGCCCCAGCATTTT,CASSRGTHQPQHF
NA,TRBJ2-1,NA,TRBV28,TGTGCCAGCAGTTTAGTATCGGGGAGAGCCACCCGCTGGAGGTCCTACAATGAGCAGTTCTTC,CASSLVSGRATRWRSYNEQFF
NA,TRBJ2-7,NA,TRBV10-3,TGTGCCATCAGTGGTACTTTAAGCTCCTACGAGCAGTACTTC,CAISGTLSSYEQYF
NA,TRBJ1-5,NA,TRBV4-1,TGCGCCAGCAGCCACCTGATAGGCAATCAGCCCCAGCATTTT,CASSHLIGNQPQHF
NA,TRBJ1-5,few,TRBV12-3/TRBV12-4,TGTGCCAGCAGTTTTGGGGTTACGGGCAATCAGCCCCAGCATTTT,CASSFGVTGNQPQHF
NA,TRBJ1-2,few,TRBV5-4,TGTGCCAGCAGCTTGGCCGTCGGGGGTACCTATGGCTACACCTTC,CASSLAVGGTYGYTF
NA,TRBJ1-1,few,TRBV11-2,TGTGCCAGCAGCTTCACTACAACCGAAGCTTTCTTT,CASSFTTTEAFF
TRBD2,TRBJ2-5,NA,TRBV3-1,TGTGCCAGCAGCCAAGTGGCGGGGGGCCACCAAGAGACCCAGTACTTC,CASSQVAGGHQETQYF
TRBD1,TRBJ2-5,few,TRBV28,TGTGCCAGCAGCCGGAGGACAGGTCAAGAGACCCAGTACTTC,CASSRRTGQETQYF
NA,TRBJ1-1,NA,TRBV7-2,TGTGCCAGCAGCTTAGGGGTGGCAGCACAATTAAAGAACACTGAAGCTTTCTTT,CASSLGVAAQLKNTEAFF
NA,TRBJ2-1,NA,TRBV13,TGTGCCAGCAGCTTAGTTTCAGGACCCTACAATGAGCAGTTCTTC,CASSLVSGPYNEQFF
TRBD2,TRBJ2-5,many,TRBV11-1,TGTGCCAGCAGCTTAGCTGGCGGGAGGGCCCGCGAGACCCAGTACTTC,CASSLAGGRARETQYF
NA,TRBJ2-1,NA,TRBV2,TGTGCCAGCAGTCCCCGTCACCCTAGCGTAGGCAATGAGCAGTTCTTC,CASSPRHPSVGNEQFF
TRBD2,TRBJ2-1,NA,TRBV20-1,TGCAGTGCTAGTCGGGGGGTCGTGGACAATGAGCAGTTCTTC,CSASRGVVDNEQFF
TRBD1,TRBJ2-7,NA,TRBV12-3/TRBV12-4,TGTGCCAGCACCTGGACAGGGGCCTCCTACGAGCAGTACTTC,CASTWTGASYEQYF